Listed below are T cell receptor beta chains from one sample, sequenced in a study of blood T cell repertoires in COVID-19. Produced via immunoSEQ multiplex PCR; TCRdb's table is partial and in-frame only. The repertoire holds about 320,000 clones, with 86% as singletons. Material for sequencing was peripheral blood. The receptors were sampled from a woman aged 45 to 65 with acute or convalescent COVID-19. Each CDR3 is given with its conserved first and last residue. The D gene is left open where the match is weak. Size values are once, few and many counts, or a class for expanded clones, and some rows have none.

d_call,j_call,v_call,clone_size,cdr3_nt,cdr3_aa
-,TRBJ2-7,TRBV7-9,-,TGTGCCAGCAGCTCCGACTACTACGAGCAGTACTTC,CASSSDYYEQYF
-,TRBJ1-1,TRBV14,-,TGTGCCAGCAGCCAAGTTGGAGGGAACACTGAAGCTTTCTTT,CASSQVGGNTEAFF
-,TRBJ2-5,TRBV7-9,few,TGTGCCAGCAGCTTATCGGCGGGAGAGACCCAGTACTTC,CASSLSAGETQYF
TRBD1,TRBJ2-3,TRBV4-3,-,TGCGCCAGCAGCCAAGGACAGGGCATGTGGGATACGCAGTATTTT,CASSQGQGMWDTQYF
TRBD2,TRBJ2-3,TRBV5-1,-,TGCGCCAGCAGCTTGGGACTAGCGGACACAGATACGCAGTATTTT,CASSLGLADTDTQYF
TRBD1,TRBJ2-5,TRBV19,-,TGTGCCAGTAGTATTCCCGCAGGGGGCAGAGAGACCCAGTACTTC,CASSIPAGGRETQYF
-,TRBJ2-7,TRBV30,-,TGTGCCTGGAGTCCGTTAACGGAGGTCGAGCAGTACTTC,CAWSPLTEVEQYF
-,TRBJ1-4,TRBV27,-,TGTGCCAGCAGTTTGTCCAGATCTAATGAAAAACTGTTTTTT,CASSLSRSNEKLFF
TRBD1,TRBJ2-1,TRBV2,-,TGTGCCAGCAACCTCCCCCGGGACAGGGGTTTCAATGAGCAGTTCTTC,CASNLPRDRGFNEQFF
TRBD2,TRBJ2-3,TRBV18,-,TGTGCCAGCTCACCTACCCGGACTAGCCCGATTGTTCTAACGCAGTATTTT,CASSPTRTSPIVLTQYF